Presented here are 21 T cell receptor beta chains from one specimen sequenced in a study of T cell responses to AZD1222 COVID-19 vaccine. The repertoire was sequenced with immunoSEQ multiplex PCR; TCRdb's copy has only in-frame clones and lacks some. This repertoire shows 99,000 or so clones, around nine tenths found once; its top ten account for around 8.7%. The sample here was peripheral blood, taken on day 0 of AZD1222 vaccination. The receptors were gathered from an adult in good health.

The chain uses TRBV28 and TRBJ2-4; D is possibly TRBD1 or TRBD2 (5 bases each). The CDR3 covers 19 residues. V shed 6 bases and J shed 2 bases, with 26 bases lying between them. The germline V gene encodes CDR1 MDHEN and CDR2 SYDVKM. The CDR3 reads CASSPPYGGQFVTKNIQYF. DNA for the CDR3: TGTGCCAGCAGCCCCCCCTACGGAGGACAATTCGTTACCAAAAACATTCAGTACTTC. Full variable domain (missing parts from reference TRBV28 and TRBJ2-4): DVKVTQSSRYLVKRTGEKVFLECVQDMDHENMFWYRQDPGLGLRLIYFSYDVKMKEKGDIPEGYSVSREKKERFSLILESASTNQTSMYLCASSPPYGGQFVTKNIQYFGAGTRLSVL.

DNA of the CDR3: TGTGCCAGCAGTTACTCCGCCAGGGGGATCGACGAGCAGTACTTC. This translates into CASSYSARGIDEQYF. V and J are TRBV6-6 and TRBJ2-7, with 7 positions matching TRBD1. The germline V gene encodes CDR1 MNHNY and CDR2 SVGAGI (reference sequence). The CDR3 is 15 amino acids. J lost 5 bases, V lost 0 bases, and 7 bases had no gene match.

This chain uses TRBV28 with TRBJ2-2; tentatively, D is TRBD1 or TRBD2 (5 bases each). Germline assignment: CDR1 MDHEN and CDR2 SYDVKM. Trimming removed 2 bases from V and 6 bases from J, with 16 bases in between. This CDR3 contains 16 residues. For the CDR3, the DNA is TGTGCCAGCAGTTTAAAGCAGGGAGTAAGAGCCGGGGAGCTGTTTTTT. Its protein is CASSLKQGVRAGELFF. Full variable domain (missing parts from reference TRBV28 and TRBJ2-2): DVKVTQSSRYLVKRTGEKVFLECVQDMDHENMFWYRQDPGLGLRLIYFSYDVKMKEKGDIPEGYSVSREKKERFSLILESASTNQTSMYLCASSLKQGVRAGELFFGEGSRLTVL.

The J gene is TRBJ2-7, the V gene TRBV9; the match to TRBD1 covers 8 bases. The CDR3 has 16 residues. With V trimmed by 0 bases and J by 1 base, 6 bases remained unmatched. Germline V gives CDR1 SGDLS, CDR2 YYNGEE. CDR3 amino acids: CASSVVGTGPSYEQYF. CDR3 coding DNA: TGTGCCAGCAGCGTAGTTGGGACAGGTCCTTCCTACGAGCAGTACTTC.

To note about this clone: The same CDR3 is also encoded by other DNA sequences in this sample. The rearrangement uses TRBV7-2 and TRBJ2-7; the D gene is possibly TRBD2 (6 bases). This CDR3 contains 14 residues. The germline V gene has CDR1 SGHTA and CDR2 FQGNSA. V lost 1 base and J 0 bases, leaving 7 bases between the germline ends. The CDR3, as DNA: TGTGCCAGCAGCTTAGGCGGGATCTCCTACGAGCAGTACTTC. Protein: CASSLGGISYEQYF.

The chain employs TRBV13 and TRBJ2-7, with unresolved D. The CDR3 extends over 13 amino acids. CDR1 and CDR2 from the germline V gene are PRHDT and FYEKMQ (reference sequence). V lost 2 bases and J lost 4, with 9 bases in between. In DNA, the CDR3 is TGTGCCAGCAGCTTACCGAACGGTTACGAGCAGTACTTC. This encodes CASSLPNGYEQYF.

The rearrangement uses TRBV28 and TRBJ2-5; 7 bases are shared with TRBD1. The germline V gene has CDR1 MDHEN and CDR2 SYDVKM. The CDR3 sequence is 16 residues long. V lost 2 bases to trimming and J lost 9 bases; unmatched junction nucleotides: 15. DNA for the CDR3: TGTGCCAGCAGTTTACGCTACAGGCCTCCCCAGGGGGCCCAGTACTTC. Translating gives CASSLRYRPPQGAQYF.

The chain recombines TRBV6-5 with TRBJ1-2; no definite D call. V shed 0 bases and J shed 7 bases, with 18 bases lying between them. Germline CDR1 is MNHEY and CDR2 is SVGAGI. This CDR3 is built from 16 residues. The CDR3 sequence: CASSYSINQAPSGYTF. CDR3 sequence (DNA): TGTGCCAGCAGTTACTCGATTAACCAGGCCCCTTCTGGCTACACCTTC.

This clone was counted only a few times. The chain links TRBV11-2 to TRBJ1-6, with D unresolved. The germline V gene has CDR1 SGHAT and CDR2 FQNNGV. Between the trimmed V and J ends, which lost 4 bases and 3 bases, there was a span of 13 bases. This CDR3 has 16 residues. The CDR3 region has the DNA TGTGCCAGCAGCTCAAGTATACAGAGCTATAATTCACCCCTCCACTTT. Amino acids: CASSSSIQSYNSPLHF.

In DNA form, the CDR3 reads TGCGCCAGCAGCCAAGGGGACGGGGGGAGCAATCAGCCCCAGCATTTT. As protein: CASSQGDGGSNQPQHF. The chain couples TRBV4-1 to TRBJ1-5; maybe TRBD1 (5 bases). There are 16 residues in the CDR3. CDR1 is MGHRA and CDR2 is YSYEKL in the germline V gene. Trimming cost V 1 base and J 1 base, with 11 bases left between them.

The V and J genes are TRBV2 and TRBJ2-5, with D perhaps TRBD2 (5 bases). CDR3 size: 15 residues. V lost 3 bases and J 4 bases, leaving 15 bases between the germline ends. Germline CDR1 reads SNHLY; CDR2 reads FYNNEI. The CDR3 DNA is TGTGCCAGCAGTGACAGAGGGAGAAGTGGAGAGACCCAGTACTTC. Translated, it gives CASSDRGRSGETQYF.

This chain's CDR3 is CSGRRGDITEAFF. CDR3 coding DNA: TGCAGCGGTCGGCGGGGGGATATCACTGAAGCTTTCTTT. The J gene is TRBJ1-1, the V gene TRBV29-1, with TRBD1 as a possible D gene (5 bases). Germline loops: CDR1 SQVTM, CDR2 ANQGSEA. The CDR3 covers 13 residues. Trimming stripped 7 bases from V and 4 bases from J, with 16 bases between. The full variable domain, its missing parts supplied by reference TRBV29-1 and TRBJ1-1, is SAVISQKPSRDICQRGTSLTIQCQVDSQVTMMFWYRQQPGQSLTLIATANQGSEATYESGFVIDKFPISRPNLTFSTLTVSNMSPEDSSIYLCSGRRGDITEAFFGQGTRLTVV.

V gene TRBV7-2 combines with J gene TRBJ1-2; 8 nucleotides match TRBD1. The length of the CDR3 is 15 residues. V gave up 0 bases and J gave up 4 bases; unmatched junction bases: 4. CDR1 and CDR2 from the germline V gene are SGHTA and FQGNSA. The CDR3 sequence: CASSLAGQGVYGYTF. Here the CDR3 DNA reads TGTGCCAGCAGCTTAGCCGGACAGGGAGTCTATGGCTACACCTTC.

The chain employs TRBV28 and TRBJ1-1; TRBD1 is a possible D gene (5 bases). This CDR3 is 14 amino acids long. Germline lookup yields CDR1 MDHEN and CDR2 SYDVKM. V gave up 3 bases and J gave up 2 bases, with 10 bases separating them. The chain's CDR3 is CASSFKTANTEAFF. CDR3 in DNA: TGTGCCAGCAGTTTTAAGACAGCTAACACTGAAGCTTTCTTT.

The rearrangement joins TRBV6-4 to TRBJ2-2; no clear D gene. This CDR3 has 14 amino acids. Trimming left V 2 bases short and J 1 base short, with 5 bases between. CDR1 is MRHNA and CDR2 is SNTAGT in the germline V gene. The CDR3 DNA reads TGTGCCAGCAGTGACGGGCAGAACACCGGGGAGCTGTTTTTT. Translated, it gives CASSDGQNTGELFF.

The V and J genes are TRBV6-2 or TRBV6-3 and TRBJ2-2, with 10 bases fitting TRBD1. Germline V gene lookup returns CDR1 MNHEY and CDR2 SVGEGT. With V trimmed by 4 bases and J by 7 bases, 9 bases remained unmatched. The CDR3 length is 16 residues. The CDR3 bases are TGTGCCAGCAGTTTGCCCCAGACAGGGGGCCACGGGGAGCTGTTTTTT. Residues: CASSLPQTGGHGELFF.

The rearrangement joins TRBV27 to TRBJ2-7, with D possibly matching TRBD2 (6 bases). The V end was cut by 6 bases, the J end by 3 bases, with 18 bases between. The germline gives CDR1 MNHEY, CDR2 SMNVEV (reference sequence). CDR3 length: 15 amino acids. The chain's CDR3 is CASSLFGGSSYEQYF. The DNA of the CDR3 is TGTGCCAGCAGCCTATTCGGGGGATCGAGCTACGAGCAGTACTTC.

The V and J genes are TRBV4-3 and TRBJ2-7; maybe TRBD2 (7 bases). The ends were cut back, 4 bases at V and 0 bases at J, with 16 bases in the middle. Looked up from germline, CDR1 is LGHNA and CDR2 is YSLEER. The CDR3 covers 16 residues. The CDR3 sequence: CASSRGGADSSYEQYF. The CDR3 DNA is TGCGCCAGCAGCCGCGGGGGAGCGGACAGCTCCTACGAGCAGTACTTC.

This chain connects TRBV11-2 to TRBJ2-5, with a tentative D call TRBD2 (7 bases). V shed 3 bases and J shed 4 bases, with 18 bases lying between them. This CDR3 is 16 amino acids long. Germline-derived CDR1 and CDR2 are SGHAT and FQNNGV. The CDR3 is CASSLDRGGGGETQYF. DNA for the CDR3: TGTGCCAGCAGCTTGGACCGCGGGGGCGGGGGAGAGACCCAGTACTTC.

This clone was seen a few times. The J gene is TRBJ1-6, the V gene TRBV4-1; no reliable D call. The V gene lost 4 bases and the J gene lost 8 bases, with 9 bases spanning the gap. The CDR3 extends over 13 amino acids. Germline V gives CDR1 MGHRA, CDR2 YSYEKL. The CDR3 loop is CASSPREDSPLHF. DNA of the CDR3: TGCGCCAGCAGCCCGCGCGAGGATTCACCCCTCCACTTT.

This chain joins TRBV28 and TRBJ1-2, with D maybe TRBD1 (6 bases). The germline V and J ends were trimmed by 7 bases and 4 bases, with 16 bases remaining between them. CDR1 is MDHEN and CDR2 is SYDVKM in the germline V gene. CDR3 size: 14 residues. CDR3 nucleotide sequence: TGTGCCAGCAATTCGATCCAGGGGATCTATGGCTACACCTTC. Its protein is CASNSIQGIYGYTF.